Listed below are T cell receptor beta chains from one sample, sequenced in a study of blood T cells in healthy people across ages. One entry per CDR3 protein results from TCRdb running MiXCR on the 5' RACE reads. The data contain about 970,000 distinct CDR3 sequences, roughly half of them seen just once; the ten biggest clones take up about a fifth. The specimen sequenced was blood. All receptors derive from a woman aged 55 to 70 in good health. CDR3s include the opening cysteine and the closing phenylalanine or tryptophan. A D gene is named only where the DNA matches it firmly. Not every row has a clone size; where given, it reads once, few, many or a size class.

J	size	D	V	CDR3	DNA
TRBJ1-2	NA	NA	TRBV11-2	CASSLTGFPHYGYTF	TGTGCCAGCAGCCTCACAGGGTTTCCCCACTATGGCTACACCTTC
TRBJ2-1	few	TRBD1	TRBV7-2	CASGHRGTYNEQFF	TGTGCCAGCGGCCACAGGGGGACCTACAATGAGCAGTTCTTC
TRBJ2-5	NA	NA	TRBV11-2	CASSLRGGSGQETQYF	TGTGCCAGCAGCTTAAGGGGGGGATCGGGACAAGAGACCCAGTACTTC
TRBJ2-7	NA	NA	TRBV9	CASSVVTGPSYEQYF	TGTGCCAGCAGCGTAGTTACCGGGCCTTCCTACGAGCAGTACTTC
TRBJ1-4	NA	NA	TRBV7-2	CASSLWGTTNEKLFF	TGTGCCAGCAGCTTATGGGGTACAACTAATGAAAAACTGTTTTTT
TRBJ2-3	NA	NA	TRBV7-2	CASSQGPAPDTQYF	TGTGCCAGCAGCCAGGGTCCGGCCCCAGATACGCAGTATTTT
TRBJ1-6	NA	NA	TRBV3-1	CASSQRGSYNSPLHF	TGTGCCAGCAGCCAACGAGGGTCCTATAATTCACCCCTCCACTTT
TRBJ2-7	NA	NA	TRBV28	CASSFRGGGPFSYEQYF	TGTGCCAGCAGTTTTCGCGGAGGGGGCCCTTTCTCCTACGAGCAGTACTTC
TRBJ1-5	many	TRBD1	TRBV5-1	CASSLFPTGDSNQPQHF	TGCGCCAGCAGCTTGTTTCCGACAGGGGATAGCAATCAGCCCCAGCATTTT
TRBJ2-1	NA	NA	TRBV3-1	CASSQDYGRVGNEQFF	TGTGCCAGCAGCCAAGATTACGGGAGAGTCGGCAATGAGCAGTTCTTC
TRBJ2-5	NA	NA	TRBV9	CASNRQSRETQYF	TGTGCCAGCAATCGACAGTCTCGGGAGACCCAGTACTTC
TRBJ2-7	few	TRBD2	TRBV4-3	CASSQRPSGYEQYF	TGCGCCAGCAGCCAAAGGCCTAGCGGCTACGAGCAGTACTTC
TRBJ2-3	NA	TRBD2	TRBV6-5	CASSYSSSGMDTQYF	TGTGCCAGCAGTTACTCGTCTAGCGGGATGGATACGCAGTATTTT